This note documents a single T cell receptor (beta chain) sequence. The sample is drawn from a study of blood T cell repertoires in COVID-19. Overall study: The United States, Italy and Spain provided the acute and convalescent COVID-19 samples. Nucleic acid was either cDNA or gDNA, and it came from T cells, B-cell-depleted T cells, or PBMCs.

CDR3 length: 18 residues. The ends were cut back, 4 bases at V and 0 bases at J, with 21 bases in the middle. Germline V CDR1 and CDR2: SEHNR, FQNEAQ (reference sequence). In the original workflow: Reference gene primer amplification yielded estimated nucleated cell counts. This table comes from immunoSEQ multiplex PCR, and its TCRdb copy is limited to in-frame clones, with some not included. Clone size and V and J calls were adopted from that table, with D and trimming inferred from the DNA. The data hold 200,000 or so clones, with roughly 80% observed a single time. The receptor comes from a woman of 80 years or more with acute or convalescent COVID-19. The chain has TRBV7-9 and TRBJ1-2, with D possibly TRBD1 on 6 matching bases. Sample: peripheral blood. CDR3 sequence reads: CASSWAVQQGPTNYGYTF. In nucleotides, the CDR3 is TGTGCCAGCAGCTGGGCCGTTCAACAGGGCCCTACTAACTATGGCTACACCTTC.